Listed here are 11 T cell receptor beta chains from one sample, sequenced in a study of cytomegalovirus exposure and HLA in healthy donors. 60 Vbeta and 13 Jbeta primers were used in PCR. Repertoires were generated with immunoSEQ multiplex PCR, while TCRdb's copy carries only in-frame clones and drops some. In the table there are roughly 110,000 clones, approximately 80% of which are singletons. Sequences were obtained from PBMCs. These receptors were obtained from a young woman in good health and CMV-seronegative.

This clone was observed once. V is TRBV30 and J is TRBJ1-5; the D gene is possibly TRBD1 (5 bases). The germline gives CDR1 GTSNPN, CDR2 SVGIG (reference sequence). The germline V and J ends were trimmed by 1 base and 3 bases, with 13 bases remaining between them. This CDR3 is 15 amino acids long. This CDR3 reads CAWSGPSTDNQPQHF. The CDR3 DNA is TGTGCCTGGAGTGGCCCATCGACAGACAATCAGCCCCAGCATTTT. Together with reference TRBV30 and TRBJ1-5, the CDR3 gives the full variable domain: SQTIHQWPATLVQPVGSPLSLECTVEGTSNPNLYWYRQAAGRGLQLLFYSVGIGQISSEVPQNLSASRPQDRQFILSSKKLLLSDSGFYLCAWSGPSTDNQPQHFGDGTRLSIL.

J is TRBJ1-1 and V is TRBV7-9, with D uncertain. Between the trimmed V and J ends, which lost 5 bases and 6 bases, there was a span of 10 bases. CDR3 size: 12 residues. Germline V lookup: CDR1 SEHNR, CDR2 FQNEAQ (reference sequence). CDR3 DNA: TGTGCCAGCAGCCCCTCGGGAGCTGAAGCTTTCTTT. This codes for CASSPSGAEAFF.

V is TRBV7-9 and J is TRBJ2-7, with D possibly being TRBD2 (5 bases). V was cut by 8 bases and J by 3 bases, with 11 bases left in between. This CDR3 contains 12 residues. Looked up from germline, CDR1 is SEHNR and CDR2 is FQNEAQ (reference sequence). The CDR3 region is CASGGPVYEQYF. CDR3 sequence (DNA): TGTGCCAGCGGAGGACCAGTCTACGAGCAGTACTTC.

This chain joins TRBV5-1 and TRBJ1-2; 12 nucleotides align to TRBD1. The CDR3 runs 14 residues. V lost 7 bases to trimming and J lost 3 bases; unmatched junction nucleotides: 4. Germline V gene data show CDR1 as SGHRS and CDR2 as YFSETQ. The CDR3 DNA sequence: TGCGCCAGCGGCCGGGACAGGGGGCACTATGGCTACACCTTC. It yields the protein CASGRDRGHYGYTF.

J is TRBJ1-2 and V is TRBV6-5; possibly TRBD1 for D (5 bases). V was shortened by 1 base and J by 1 base, with 13 bases between the two germline ends. Germline loops: CDR1 MNHEY, CDR2 SVGAGI. The CDR3 totals 16 residues. The CDR3 sequence is CASSYFQGRDNYGYTF. In DNA, the CDR3 is TGTGCCAGCAGTTACTTCCAAGGCAGGGATAACTATGGCTACACCTTC.

J is TRBJ2-7 and V is TRBV15; TRBD2 agrees at 8 bases. With 0 bases clipped from V and 2 bases from J, the junction kept 3 bases outside the gene matches. CDR1 and CDR2 (germline): LNHNV, YYDKDF (reference sequence). The CDR3 is 15 amino acids. CDR3 region: CATSRDEGLAYEQYF. The CDR3, as DNA: TGTGCCACCAGCAGAGATGAGGGACTAGCCTACGAGCAGTACTTC.

V and J are TRBV7-9 and TRBJ2-5; 7 nucleotides agree with TRBD1. Germline V gene lookup returns CDR1 SEHNR and CDR2 FQNEAQ (reference sequence). V was clipped by 6 bases and J by 5 bases; unmatched bases: 15. CDR3 size: 16 residues. The CDR3 region has the DNA TGTGCCAGCAGTTCTTTGGCCCGGACAGGCGCCGAGACCCAGTACTTC. Its translation is CASSSLARTGAETQYF.

The V and J genes are TRBV5-1 and TRBJ2-2; the match to TRBD2 covers 7 bases. The V gene's germline CDR1 is SGHRS and CDR2 YFSETQ. V shed 2 bases and J 2 bases; nucleotides not matched to a gene: 6. The CDR3 covers 16 residues. DNA for the CDR3: TGCGCCAGCAGCTTTTTTGGCGGGGGAAACACCGGGGAGCTGTTTTTT. Residues: CASSFFGGGNTGELFF.

The chain uses TRBV19 and TRBJ2-5, with 9 bases matching TRBD1. CDR1 and CDR2 (germline): LNHDA, SQIVND (reference sequence). CDR3 length: 14 amino acids. Unmatched junction bases numbered 4, after V lost 3 bases and J lost 5 bases. The CDR3 sequence is CASSMGQGGETQYF. The CDR3, as DNA: TGTGCCAGTAGTATGGGACAGGGAGGGGAGACCCAGTACTTC.

The chain is built from TRBV19 and TRBJ1-2; a possible D gene is TRBD1 (5 bases). This CDR3 is 16 amino acids long. Germline assignment: CDR1 LNHDA and CDR2 SQIVND (reference sequence). V was cut by 6 bases and J by 6 bases, with 23 bases left in between. The CDR3 nucleotides are TGTGCCAGTAGGCAAGCGGGACTCCCTAGAGAGAATGGCTACACCTTC. Translation gives CASRQAGLPRENGYTF. The full variable domain, in which reference TRBV19 and TRBJ1-2 provide the parts outside the CDR3, is DGGITQSPKYLFRKEGQNVTLSCEQNLNHDAMYWYRQDPGQGLRLIYYSQIVNDFQKGDIAEGYSVSREKKESFPLTVTSAQKNPTAFYLCASRQAGLPRENGYTFGSGTRLTVV.

The rearrangement uses TRBV27 and TRBJ2-1, with TRBD2 matching 12 bases. The germline V gene encodes CDR1 MNHEY and CDR2 SMNVEV (reference sequence). Germline trimming cut 3 bases from V and 5 bases from J; bases unmatched to any gene: 8. The CDR3 runs to 17 residues. The CDR3 loop is CASSFLPGLAGNNEQFF. The CDR3 coding sequence is TGTGCCAGCAGTTTCCTCCCCGGACTAGCGGGAAACAATGAGCAGTTCTTC.